This T cell receptor beta chain was recovered during a study of vaccination effects on CD4 cells after COVID-19. The overall study: Participants completed two doses of the BNT162b2 or mRNA-1273 vaccine.

On this clone: Its matching antigen is unknown.

Measured with immunoSEQ multiplex PCR; TCRdb has only the in-frame clones, and not every one. This sample yields about 64,000 clones, of which about 72% are seen a single time; 20% to 25% belongs to the top ten. V was pared by 5 bases and J by 1 base, with 12 bases between. The CDR3 sequence is 14 residues long. The V gene's germline CDR1 is SGHNT and CDR2 YYREEE (reference sequence). The culture ran for roughly 10 days before CD4+ T cells were isolated. PCR confirmed that the person was infected with SARS-CoV-2 between March and December 2020. This clonotype originated in a human donor who had a prior SARS-CoV-2 infection. The V and J genes are TRBV5-4 and TRBJ1-1, with D possibly TRBD1 on 5 matching bases. The material sequenced was CD4+ T cells from PBMCs cultured without peptide, taken before COVID-19 vaccination. CDR3 nucleotides: TGTGCCAGCAGTCCCGAGACAGAGAACACTGAAGCTTTCTTT. Translating it yields CASSPETENTEAFF.